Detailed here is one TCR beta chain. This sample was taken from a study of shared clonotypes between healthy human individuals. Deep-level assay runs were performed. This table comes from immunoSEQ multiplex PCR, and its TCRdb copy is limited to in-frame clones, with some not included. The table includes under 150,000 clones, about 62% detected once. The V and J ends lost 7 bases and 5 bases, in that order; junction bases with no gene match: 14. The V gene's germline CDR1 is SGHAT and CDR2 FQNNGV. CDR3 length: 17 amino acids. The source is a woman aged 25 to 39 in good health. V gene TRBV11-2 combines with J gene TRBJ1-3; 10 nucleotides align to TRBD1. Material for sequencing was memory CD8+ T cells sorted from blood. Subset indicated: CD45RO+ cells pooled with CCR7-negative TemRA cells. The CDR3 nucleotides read TGTGCCAGCACAACGCATCGGGGACAGGGGTATAGAAACACCATATATTTT. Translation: CASTTHRGQGYRNTIYF.